The T cell receptor beta chain described here comes from a study of T cell responses to AZD1222 COVID-19 vaccine. The study, taken as a whole, reports: Clonal diversity may have been underestimated in mostly white British donors. It was only a handful of AZD1222 recipients who were seropositive at baseline. Spike-spanning, vaccine-associated CD4 TCRs were dominant at 160-218 and 743-854. The repertoires were collected only after the peak T cell response.

The repertoire was sequenced with immunoSEQ multiplex PCR; TCRdb's copy has only in-frame clones and lacks some. This table has under 150,000 clones, about 92% appearing once. As for this clone: Its antigen is still unknown.

The V end was cut by 1 base, the J end by 2 bases, with 10 bases between. There are 14 residues in the CDR3. From germline, CDR1 is SQVTM and CDR2 ANQGSEA. The source is an adult in good health. V gene TRBV29-1 combines with J gene TRBJ2-3; D unresolved. This specimen consisted of peripheral blood, obtained on day 0 of AZD1222 vaccination. In DNA form, the CDR3 reads TGCAGCGTTGAAGGGTGGTACAACACAGATACGCAGTATTTT. Translated, it gives CSVEGWYNTDTQYF.